This T cell receptor (beta chain) was obtained from a study of CD8+ T cells in alopecia areata. About the research overall: For 6 to 18 months, tofacitinib was taken, and 6 months off drug followed. General study findings and limits: An increase in clonality over normal scalp was evident in lesional scalp, especially alopecia totalis/universalis. Scalp samples also yield sequences from resident alphabeta T cells of normal skin.

RNA extraction was followed by reverse transcription into cDNA, which acted as the sequencing template. Measured with immunoSEQ multiplex PCR; TCRdb has only the in-frame clones, and not every one. Of over 200,000 clones in the sample, around 62% were seen once. Individuals with alopecia areata gave both lesional scalp punch biopsies and peripheral blood for collection. As to this clone: Its antigen is still unknown.

Germline lookup yields CDR1 PRHDT and CDR2 FYEKMQ (reference sequence). This CDR3 is built from 11 residues. V lost 1 base, J lost 8 bases, and 3 bases lay in between. This TCR came from a human donor with alopecia areata. The V gene is TRBV13, the J gene TRBJ2-1; D gene uncertain. The sequenced sample was CD4+ T cells sorted from blood, obtained at week 0. The DNA of the CDR3 is TGTGCCAGCAGCTTAGCCCATGAGCAGTTCTTC. Residues: CASSLAHEQFF. Drawing the rest from reference TRBV13 and TRBJ2-1, the complete variable domain is AAGVIQSPRHLIKEKRETATLKCYPIPRHDTVYWYQQGPGQDPQFLISFYEKMQSDKGSIPDRFSAQQFSDYHSELNMSSLELGDSALYFCASSLAHEQFFGPGTRLTVL.